The clone carrying this T cell receptor beta chain was seen only a few times. The antigen remains undetermined. TCRdb itself ran the 5' RACE reads through MiXCR, one entry per CDR3 protein. The table includes approximately 1.8 million distinct CDR3 sequences, about 31% detected once. Trimming took off 2 bases at V and 1 base at J, with 8 bases between the two ends. Germline assignment: CDR1 MGHRA and CDR2 YSYEKL. This CDR3 comprises 14 residues. This entry comes from a study of identical twins. Study-level findings and limits: Insertions ran lower in abundant cord blood beta clonotypes, though not in memory repertoires. A partial confounding effect on zero-insertion analyses could come from invariant MAIT and iNKT cells.

This sequence was found in a newborn girl in good health. Sample: cord blood. The chain joins TRBV4-1 to TRBJ1-2; D not resolved. The CDR3 sequence: CASSQPGSNYGYTF. CDR3 nucleotide sequence: TGCGCCAGCAGCCAACCCGGCAGTAACTATGGCTACACCTTC.